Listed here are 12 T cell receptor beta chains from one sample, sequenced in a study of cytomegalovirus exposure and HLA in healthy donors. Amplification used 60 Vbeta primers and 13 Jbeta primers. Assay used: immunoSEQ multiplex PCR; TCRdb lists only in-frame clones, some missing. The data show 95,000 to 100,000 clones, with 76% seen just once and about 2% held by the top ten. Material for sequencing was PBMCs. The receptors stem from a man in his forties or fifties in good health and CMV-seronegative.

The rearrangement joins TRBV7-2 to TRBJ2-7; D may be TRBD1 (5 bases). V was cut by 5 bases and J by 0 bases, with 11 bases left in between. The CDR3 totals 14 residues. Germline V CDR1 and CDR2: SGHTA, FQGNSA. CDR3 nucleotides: TGTGCCAGCAGCCTTGGGGCCAGCTCCTACGAGCAGTACTTC. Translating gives CASSLGASSYEQYF. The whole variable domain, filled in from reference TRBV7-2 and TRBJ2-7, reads GAGVSQSPSNKVTEKGKDVELRCDPISGHTALYWYRQSLGQGLEFLIYFQGNSAPDKSGLPSDRFSAERTGGSVSTLTIQRTQQEDSAVYLCASSLGASSYEQYFGPGTRLTVT.

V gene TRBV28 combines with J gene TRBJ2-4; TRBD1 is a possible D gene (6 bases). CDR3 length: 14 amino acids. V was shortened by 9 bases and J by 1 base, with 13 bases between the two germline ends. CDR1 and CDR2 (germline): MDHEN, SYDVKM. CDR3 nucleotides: TGTGCCAGGAGGACAGTGCCGGCCAAAAACATTCAGTACTTC. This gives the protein CARRTVPAKNIQYF. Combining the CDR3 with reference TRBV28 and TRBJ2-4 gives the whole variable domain DVKVTQSSRYLVKRTGEKVFLECVQDMDHENMFWYRQDPGLGLRLIYFSYDVKMKEKGDIPEGYSVSREKKERFSLILESASTNQTSMYLCARRTVPAKNIQYFGAGTRLSVL.

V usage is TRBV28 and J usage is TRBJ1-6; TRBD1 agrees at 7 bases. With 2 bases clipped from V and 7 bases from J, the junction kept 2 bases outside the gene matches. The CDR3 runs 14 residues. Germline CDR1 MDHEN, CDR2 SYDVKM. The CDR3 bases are TGTGCCAGCAGTTTAGACAGGGCGAATTCACCCCTCCACTTT. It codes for CASSLDRANSPLHF.

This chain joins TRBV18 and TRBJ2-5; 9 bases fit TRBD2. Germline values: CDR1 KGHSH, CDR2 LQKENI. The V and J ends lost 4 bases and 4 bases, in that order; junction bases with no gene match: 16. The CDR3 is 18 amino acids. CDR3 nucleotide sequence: TGTGCCAGCTCACAATCTAGTCGCGCGGGAGGGCCGGCAGAGACCCAGTACTTC. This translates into CASSQSSRAGGPAETQYF. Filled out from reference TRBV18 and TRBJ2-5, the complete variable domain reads NAGVMQNPRHLVRRRGQEARLRCSPMKGHSHVYWYRQLPEEGLKFMVYLQKENIIDESGMPKERFSAEFPKEGPSILRIQQVVRGDSAAYFCASSQSSRAGGPAETQYFGPGTRLLVL.

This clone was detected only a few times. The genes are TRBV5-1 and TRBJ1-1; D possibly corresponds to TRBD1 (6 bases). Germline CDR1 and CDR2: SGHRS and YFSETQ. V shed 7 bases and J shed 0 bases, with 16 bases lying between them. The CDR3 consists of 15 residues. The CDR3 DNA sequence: TGCGCCAGCGGATTTACCGGACAGCTGAACACTGAAGCTTTCTTT. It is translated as CASGFTGQLNTEAFF.

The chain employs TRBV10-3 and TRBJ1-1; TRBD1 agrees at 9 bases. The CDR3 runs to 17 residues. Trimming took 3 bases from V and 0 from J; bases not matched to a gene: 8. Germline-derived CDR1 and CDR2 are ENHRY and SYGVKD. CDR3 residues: CAISDPGTGRMNTEAFF. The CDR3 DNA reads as TGTGCCATCAGTGATCCCGGGACAGGGCGTATGAACACTGAAGCTTTCTTT.

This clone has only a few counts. CDR3: CASSSPGGGRDEKLFF. For the CDR3, the DNA is TGTGCCAGCAGCTCCCCCGGGGGGGGGCGGGATGAAAAACTGTTTTTT. The chain has TRBV7-2 and TRBJ1-4, with a tentative D call TRBD1 (6 bases). The CDR3 consists of 16 residues. Trimming took off 4 bases at V and 6 bases at J, with 18 bases between the two ends. Germline V gene data show CDR1 as SGHTA and CDR2 as FQGNSA.

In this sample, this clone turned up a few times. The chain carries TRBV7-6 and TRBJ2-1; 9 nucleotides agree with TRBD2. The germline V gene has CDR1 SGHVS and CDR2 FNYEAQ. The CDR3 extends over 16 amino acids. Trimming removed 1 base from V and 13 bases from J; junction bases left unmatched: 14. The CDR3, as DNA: TGTGCCAGCAGCTTAGTTCGGTCTAGCGGGGTCCCAGCACAGTTCTTC. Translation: CASSLVRSSGVPAQFF.

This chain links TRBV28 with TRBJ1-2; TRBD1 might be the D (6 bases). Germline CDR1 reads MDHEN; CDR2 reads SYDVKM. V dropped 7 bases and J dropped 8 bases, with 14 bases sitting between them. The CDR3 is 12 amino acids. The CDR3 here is CASTTGRPGYTF. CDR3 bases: TGTGCCAGCACGACAGGACGACCAGGCTACACCTTC.

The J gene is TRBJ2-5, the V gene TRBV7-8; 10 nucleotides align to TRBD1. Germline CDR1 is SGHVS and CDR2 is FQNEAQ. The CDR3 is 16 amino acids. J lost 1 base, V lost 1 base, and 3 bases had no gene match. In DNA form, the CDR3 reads TGTGCCAGCAGCTTAGGCGGACAGGGGGTCCAAGAGACCCAGTACTTC. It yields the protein CASSLGGQGVQETQYF.

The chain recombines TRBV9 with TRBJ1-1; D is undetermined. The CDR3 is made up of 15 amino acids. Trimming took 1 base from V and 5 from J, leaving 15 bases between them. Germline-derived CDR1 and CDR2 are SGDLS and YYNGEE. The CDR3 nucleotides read TGTGCCAGCAGCGTATCGCCGGGAAGGTGGACTGAAGCTTTCTTT. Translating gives CASSVSPGRWTEAFF. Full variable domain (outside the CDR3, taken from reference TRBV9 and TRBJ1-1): DSGVTQTPKHLITATGQRVTLRCSPRSGDLSVYWYQQSLDQGLQFLIQYYNGEERAKGNILERFSAQQFPDLHSELNLSSLELGDSALYFCASSVSPGRWTEAFFGQGTRLTVV.

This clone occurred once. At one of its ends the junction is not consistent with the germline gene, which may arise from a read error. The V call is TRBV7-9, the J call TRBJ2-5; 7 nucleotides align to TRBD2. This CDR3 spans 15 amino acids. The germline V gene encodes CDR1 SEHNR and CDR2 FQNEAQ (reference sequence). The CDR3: CSSSLPQGGVETQYF. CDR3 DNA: TGTTCCAGCAGCTTGCCTCAGGGAGGGGTCGAGACCCAGTACTTC.